This TCR beta chain originates from a study of blood T cell repertoires in COVID-19. TCRdb keeps only in-frame clones here, not all; method: immunoSEQ multiplex PCR. The profile shows about 170,000 clones, almost 85% of them singletons. This clone was seen once. V was clipped by 0 bases and J by 6 bases, with 12 bases between them. This CDR3 spans 15 amino acids. Germline values: CDR1 LGHDT, CDR2 YNNKEL (reference sequence). The sample was peripheral blood. V is TRBV3-1 (or the pseudogene TRBV3-2) and J is TRBJ2-4; the D gene is possibly TRBD2 (7 bases). The TCR was taken from a woman older than 75 with COVID-19, enrolled during active disease. CDR3 nucleotides: TGTGCCAGCAGCCAAGATTGGGGGGGCGCAAACATTCAGTACTTC. Its translation is CASSQDWGGANIQYF.